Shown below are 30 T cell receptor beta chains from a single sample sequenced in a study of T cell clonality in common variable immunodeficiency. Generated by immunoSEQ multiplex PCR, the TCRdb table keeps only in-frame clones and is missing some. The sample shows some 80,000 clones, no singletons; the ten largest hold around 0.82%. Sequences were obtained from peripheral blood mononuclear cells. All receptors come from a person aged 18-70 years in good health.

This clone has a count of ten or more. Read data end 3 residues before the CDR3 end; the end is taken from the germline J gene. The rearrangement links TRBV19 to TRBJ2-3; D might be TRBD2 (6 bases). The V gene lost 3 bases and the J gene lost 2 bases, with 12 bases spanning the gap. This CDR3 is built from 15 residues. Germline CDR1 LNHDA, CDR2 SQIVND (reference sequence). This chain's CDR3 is CASSMAGRSTDTQYF. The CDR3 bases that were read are TGTGCCAGTAGTATGGCGGGGCGGTCCACAGATACG.

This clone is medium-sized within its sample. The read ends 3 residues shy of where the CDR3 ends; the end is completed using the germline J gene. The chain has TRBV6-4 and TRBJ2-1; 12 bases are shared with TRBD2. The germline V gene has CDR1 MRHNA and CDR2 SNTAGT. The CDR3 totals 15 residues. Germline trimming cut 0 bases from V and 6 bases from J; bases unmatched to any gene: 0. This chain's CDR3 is CASSDSTSGSNEQFF. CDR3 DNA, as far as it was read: TGTGCCAGCAGTGACTCGACTAGCGGGAGCAATGAG.

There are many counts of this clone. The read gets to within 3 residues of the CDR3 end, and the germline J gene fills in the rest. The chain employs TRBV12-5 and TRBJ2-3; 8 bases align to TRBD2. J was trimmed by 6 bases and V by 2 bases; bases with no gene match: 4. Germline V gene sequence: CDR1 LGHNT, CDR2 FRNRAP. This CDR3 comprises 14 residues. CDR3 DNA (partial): TGTGCTAGTGGTTTGAGACTAGCGAGTGATACG. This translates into CASGLRLASDT. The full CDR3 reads CASGLRLASDTQYF.

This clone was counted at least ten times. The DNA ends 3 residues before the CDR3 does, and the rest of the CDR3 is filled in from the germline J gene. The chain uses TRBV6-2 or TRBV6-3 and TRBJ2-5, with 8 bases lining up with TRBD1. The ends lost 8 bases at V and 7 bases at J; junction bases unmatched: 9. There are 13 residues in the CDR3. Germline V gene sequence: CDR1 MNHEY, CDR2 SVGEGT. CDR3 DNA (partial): TGTGCCAGCGGGCCAGGGGGCGCGGGGACC. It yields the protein CASGPGGAGT. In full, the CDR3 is CASGPGGAGTQYF.

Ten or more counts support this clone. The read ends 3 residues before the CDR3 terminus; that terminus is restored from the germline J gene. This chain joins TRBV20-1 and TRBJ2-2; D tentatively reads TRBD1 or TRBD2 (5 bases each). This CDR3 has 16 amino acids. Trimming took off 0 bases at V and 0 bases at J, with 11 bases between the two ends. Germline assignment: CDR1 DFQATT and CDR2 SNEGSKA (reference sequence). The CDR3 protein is CSAREAGRPNTGELFF. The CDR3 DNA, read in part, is TGCAGTGCTAGAGAGGCAGGGAGACCGAACACCGGGGAG.

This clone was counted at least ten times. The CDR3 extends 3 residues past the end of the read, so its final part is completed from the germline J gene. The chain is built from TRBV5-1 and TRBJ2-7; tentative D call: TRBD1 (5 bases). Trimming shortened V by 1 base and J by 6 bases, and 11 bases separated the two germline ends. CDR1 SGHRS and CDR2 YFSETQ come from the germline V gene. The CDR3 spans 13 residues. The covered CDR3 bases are TGCGCCAGCAGCTTGCGCCCTAGGGGCGAG. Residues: CASSLRPRGE. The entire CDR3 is CASSLRPRGEQYF.

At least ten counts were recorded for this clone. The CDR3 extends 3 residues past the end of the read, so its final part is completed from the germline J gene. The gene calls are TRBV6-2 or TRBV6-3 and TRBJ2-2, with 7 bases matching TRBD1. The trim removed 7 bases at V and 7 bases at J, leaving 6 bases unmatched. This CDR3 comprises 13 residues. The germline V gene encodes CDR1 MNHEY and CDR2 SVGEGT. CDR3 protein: CASKRGRYGELFF. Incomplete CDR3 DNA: TGTGCCAGCAAGAGGGGGCGCTACGGGGAG.

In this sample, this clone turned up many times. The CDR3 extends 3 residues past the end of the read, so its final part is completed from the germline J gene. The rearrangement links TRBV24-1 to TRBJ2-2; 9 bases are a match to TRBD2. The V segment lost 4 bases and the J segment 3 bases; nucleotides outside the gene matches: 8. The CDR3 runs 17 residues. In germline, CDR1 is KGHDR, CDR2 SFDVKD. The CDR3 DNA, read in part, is TGTGCCACCAGTGAGCCGGGGACTAGCACTTACACCGGGGAG. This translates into CATSEPGTSTYTGE. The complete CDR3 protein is CATSEPGTSTYTGELFF.

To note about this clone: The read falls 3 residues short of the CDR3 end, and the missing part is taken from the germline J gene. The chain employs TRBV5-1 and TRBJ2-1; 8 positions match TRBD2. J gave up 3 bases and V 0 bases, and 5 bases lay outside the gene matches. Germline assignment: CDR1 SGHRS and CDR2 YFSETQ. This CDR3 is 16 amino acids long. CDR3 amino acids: CASSLGVSGNYNEQFF. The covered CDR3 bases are TGCGCCAGCAGCTTGGGTGTTAGCGGGAACTACAATGAG.

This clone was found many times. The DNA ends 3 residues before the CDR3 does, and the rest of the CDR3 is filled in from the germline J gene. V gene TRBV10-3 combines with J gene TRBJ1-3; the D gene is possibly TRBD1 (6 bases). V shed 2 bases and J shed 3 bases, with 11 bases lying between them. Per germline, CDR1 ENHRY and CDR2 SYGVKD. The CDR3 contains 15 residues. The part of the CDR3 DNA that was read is TGTGCCATCAGTGAGGATACAGGGAGTGGAAACACC. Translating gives CAISEDTGSGNT. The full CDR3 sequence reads CAISEDTGSGNTIYF.

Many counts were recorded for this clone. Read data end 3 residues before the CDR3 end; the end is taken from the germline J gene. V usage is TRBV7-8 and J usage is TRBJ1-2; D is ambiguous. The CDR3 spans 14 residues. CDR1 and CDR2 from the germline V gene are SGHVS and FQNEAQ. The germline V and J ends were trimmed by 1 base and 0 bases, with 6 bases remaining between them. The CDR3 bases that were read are TGTGCCAGCAGCTTAGACGCGTCTAACTATGGC. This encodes CASSLDASNYG. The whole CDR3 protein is CASSLDASNYGYTF.

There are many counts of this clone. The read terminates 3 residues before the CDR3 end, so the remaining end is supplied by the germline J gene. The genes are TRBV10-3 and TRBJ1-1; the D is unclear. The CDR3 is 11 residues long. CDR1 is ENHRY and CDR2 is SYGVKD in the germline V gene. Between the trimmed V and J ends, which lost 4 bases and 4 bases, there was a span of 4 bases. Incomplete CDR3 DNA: TGTGCCATCAGTGGGCTCACTGAA. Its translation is CAISGLTE. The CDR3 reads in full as CAISGLTEAFF.

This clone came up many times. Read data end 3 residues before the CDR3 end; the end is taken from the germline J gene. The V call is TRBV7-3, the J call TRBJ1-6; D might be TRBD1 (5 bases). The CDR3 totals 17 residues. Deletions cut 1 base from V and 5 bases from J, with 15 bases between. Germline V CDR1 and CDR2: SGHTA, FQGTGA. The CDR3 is CASSLRGVGQDNSPLHF. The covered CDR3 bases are TGTGCCAGCAGCTTAAGGGGAGTGGGGCAGGATAATTCACCC. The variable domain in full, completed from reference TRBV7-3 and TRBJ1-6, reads GAGVSQTPSNKVTEKGKYVELRCDPISGHTALYWYRQSLGQGPEFLIYFQGTGAADDSGLPNDRFFAVRPEGSVSTLKIQRTERGDSAVYLCASSLRGVGQDNSPLHFGNGTRLTVT.

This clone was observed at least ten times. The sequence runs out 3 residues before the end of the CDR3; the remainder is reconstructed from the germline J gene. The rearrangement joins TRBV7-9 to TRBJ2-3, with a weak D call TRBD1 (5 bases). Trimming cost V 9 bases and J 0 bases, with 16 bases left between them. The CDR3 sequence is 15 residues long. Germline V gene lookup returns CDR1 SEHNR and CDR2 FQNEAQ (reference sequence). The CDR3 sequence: CARVRVDSSTDTQYF. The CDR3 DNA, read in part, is TGTGCCAGGGTTCGGGTAGACAGTAGCACAGATACG. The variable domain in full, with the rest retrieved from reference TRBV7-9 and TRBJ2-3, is DTGVSQNPRHKITKRGQNVTFRCDPISEHNRLYWYRQTLGQGPEFLTYFQNEAQLEKSRLLSDRFSAERPKGSFSTLEIQRTEQGDSAMYLCARVRVDSSTDTQYFGPGTRLTVL.

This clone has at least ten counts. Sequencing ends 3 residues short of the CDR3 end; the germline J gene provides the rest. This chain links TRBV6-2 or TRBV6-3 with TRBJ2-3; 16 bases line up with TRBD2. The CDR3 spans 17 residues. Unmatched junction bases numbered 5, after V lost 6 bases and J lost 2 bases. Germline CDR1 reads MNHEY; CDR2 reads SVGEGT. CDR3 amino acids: CASSGTSGRALTDTQYF. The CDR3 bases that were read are TGTGCCAGCAGCGGGACTAGCGGGAGGGCCCTCACAGATACG.

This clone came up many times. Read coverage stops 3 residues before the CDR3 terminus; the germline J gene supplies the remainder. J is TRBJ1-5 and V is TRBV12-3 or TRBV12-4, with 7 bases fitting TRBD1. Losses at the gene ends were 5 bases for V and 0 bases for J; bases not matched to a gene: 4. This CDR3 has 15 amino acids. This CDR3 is CASSKQGFSNQPQHF. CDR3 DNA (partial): TGTGCCAGCAGTAAACAGGGGTTTAGCAATCAGCCC.

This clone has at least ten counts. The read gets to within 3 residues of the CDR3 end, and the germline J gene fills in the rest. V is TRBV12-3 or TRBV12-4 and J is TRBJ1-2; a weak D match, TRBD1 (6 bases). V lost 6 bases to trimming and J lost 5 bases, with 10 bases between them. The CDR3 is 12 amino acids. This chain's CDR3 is CASRGAQYGYTF. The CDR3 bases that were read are TGTGCCAGCAGGGGGGCACAGTATGGC.

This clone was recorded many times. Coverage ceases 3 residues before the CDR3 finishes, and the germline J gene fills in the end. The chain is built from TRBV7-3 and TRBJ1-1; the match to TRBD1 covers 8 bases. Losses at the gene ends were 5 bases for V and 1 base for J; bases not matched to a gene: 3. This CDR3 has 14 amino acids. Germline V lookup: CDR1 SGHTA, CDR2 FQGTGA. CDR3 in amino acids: CASSPGQGNTEAFF. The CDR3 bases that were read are TGTGCCAGCAGCCCCGGACAGGGGAACACTGAA. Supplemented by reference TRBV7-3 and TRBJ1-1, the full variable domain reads GAGVSQTPSNKVTEKGKYVELRCDPISGHTALYWYRQSLGQGPEFLIYFQGTGAADDSGLPNDRFFAVRPEGSVSTLKIQRTERGDSAVYLCASSPGQGNTEAFFGQGTRLTVV.

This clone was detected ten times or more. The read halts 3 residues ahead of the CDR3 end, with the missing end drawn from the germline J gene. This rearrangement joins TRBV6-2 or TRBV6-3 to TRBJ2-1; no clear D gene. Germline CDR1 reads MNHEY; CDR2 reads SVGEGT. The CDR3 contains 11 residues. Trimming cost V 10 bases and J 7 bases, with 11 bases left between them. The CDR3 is CAISDWNEQFF. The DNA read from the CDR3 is TGTGCCATTAGTGACTGGAATGAG.

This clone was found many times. CDR3 loop: CASSYGTSGYEQYF. CDR3 bases read: TGCGCCAGCAGCTATGGGACTAGCGGCTACGAG. The chain recombines TRBV5-1 with TRBJ2-7; 11 bases agree with TRBD2. The read halts 3 residues ahead of the CDR3 end, with the missing end drawn from the germline J gene. Germline CDR1 SGHRS, CDR2 YFSETQ. The CDR3 spans 14 residues. The V segment lost 3 bases and the J segment 3 bases; nucleotides outside the gene matches: 2.

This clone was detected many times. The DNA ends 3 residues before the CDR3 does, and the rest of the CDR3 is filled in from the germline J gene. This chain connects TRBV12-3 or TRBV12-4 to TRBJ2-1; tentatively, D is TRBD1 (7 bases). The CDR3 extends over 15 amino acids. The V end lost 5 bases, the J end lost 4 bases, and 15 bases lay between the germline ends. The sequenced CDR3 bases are TGTGCCAGCAGTCCGCGGGACAGATCTTACAATGAG. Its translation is CASSPRDRSYNE. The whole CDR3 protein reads CASSPRDRSYNEQFF.

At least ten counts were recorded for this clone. CDR3 sequence reads: CASSPQGGPYEQYF. CDR3 DNA (partial): TGCGCCAGCAGCCCCCAGGGGGGCCCCTACGAG. The V and J genes are TRBV5-1 and TRBJ2-7; TRBD1 might be the D (7 bases). The CDR3 end falls 3 residues outside the read, so it is completed with the germline J gene. From germline, CDR1 is SGHRS and CDR2 YFSETQ. V lost 4 bases and J 2 bases, leaving 13 bases between the germline ends. This CDR3 is 14 amino acids long.

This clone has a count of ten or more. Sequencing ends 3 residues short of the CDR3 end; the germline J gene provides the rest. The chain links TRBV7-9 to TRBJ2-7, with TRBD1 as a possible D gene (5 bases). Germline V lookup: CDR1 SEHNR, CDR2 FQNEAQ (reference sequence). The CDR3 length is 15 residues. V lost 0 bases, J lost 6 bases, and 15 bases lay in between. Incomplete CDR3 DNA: TGTGCCAGCAGCTTAGCGCTCAGGGAAGGTGGCGAG. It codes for CASSLALREGGE. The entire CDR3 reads CASSLALREGGEQYF.

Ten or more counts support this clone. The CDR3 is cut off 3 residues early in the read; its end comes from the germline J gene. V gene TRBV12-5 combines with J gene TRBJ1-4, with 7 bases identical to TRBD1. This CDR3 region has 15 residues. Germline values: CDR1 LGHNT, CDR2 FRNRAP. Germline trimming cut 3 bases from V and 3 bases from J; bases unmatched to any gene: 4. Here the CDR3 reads CASGLMTGSNEKLFF. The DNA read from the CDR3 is TGTGCTAGTGGTTTAATGACAGGGTCTAATGAAAAA.

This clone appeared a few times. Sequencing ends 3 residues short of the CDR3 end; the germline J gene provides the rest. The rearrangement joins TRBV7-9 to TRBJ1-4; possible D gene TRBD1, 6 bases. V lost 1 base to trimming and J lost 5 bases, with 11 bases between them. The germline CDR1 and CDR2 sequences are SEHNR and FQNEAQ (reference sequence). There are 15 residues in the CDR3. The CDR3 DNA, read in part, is TGTGCCAGCAGCTTAGTTGGGCAGGGGAATGAAAAA. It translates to CASSLVGQGNEK. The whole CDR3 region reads CASSLVGQGNEKLFF.

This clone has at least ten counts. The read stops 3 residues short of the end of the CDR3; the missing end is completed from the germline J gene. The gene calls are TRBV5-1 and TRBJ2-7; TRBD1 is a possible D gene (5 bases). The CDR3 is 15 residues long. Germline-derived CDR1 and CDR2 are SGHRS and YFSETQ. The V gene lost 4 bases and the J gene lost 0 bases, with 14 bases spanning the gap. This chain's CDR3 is CASSETTGSSYEQYF. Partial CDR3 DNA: TGCGCCAGCAGCGAGACAACAGGTAGCTCCTACGAG.

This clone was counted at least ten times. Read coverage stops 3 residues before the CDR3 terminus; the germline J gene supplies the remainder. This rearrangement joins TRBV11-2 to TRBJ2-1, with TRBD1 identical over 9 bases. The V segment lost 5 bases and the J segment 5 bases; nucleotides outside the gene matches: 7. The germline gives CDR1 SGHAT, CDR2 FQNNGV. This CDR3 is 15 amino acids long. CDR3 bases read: TGTGCCAGCAGCCAAGGGACAGGGTGGAACAATGAG. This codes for CASSQGTGWNNE. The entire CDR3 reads CASSQGTGWNNEQFF.

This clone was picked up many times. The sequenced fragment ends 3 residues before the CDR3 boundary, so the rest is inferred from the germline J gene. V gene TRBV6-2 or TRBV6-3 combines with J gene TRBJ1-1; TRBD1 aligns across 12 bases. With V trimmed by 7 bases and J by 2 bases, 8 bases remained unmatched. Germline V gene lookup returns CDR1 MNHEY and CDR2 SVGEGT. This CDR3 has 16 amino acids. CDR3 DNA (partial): TGTGCCAGCACCGGGACAGGGGGCGGCAGTAACACTGAA. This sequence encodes CASTGTGGGSNTE. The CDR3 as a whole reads CASTGTGGGSNTEAFF.

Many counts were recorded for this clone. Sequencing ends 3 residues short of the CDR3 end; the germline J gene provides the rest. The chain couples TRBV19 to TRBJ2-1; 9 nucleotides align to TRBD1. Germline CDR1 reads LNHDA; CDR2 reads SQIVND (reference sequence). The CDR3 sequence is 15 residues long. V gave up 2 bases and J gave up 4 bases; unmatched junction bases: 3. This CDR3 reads CASSIRDRAYNEQFF. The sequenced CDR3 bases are TGTGCCAGTAGTATACGGGACAGGGCGTACAATGAG.

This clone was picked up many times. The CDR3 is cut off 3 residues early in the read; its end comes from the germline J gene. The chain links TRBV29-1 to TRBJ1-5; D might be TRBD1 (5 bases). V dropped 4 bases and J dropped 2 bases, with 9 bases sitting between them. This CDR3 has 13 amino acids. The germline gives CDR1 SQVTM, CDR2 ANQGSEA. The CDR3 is CSVGSGGNQPQHF. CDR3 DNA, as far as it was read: TGCAGCGTTGGTTCGGGGGGCAATCAGCCC.